This TCR beta chain was sequenced for a study of cytomegalovirus exposure and HLA in healthy donors. Study-level information: An analysis done earlier identified more than 100 million unique TCR beta sequences from 150 million to 200 million T cells. Study outcomes and limitations: Highly shared sequence variants in one cluster were likely a sequencing artifact. TRBV6-2, TRBV6-3 and other indistinguishable V segments were excluded. On later analysis, the bulk of CMV-associated TCR beta chains appeared to be HLA-restricted.

Concerning this clone: Its antigen remains unidentified.

Use of 60 Vbeta and 13 Jbeta primers characterized the PCR. TCRdb's copy holds only in-frame clones and misses some; the assay was immunoSEQ multiplex PCR. The sample holds around 110,000 clones, 73% seen once. The junction had 7 bases not matched to a gene; V was cut back by 6 bases and J by 2 bases. This CDR3 is 16 amino acids long. The germline gives CDR1 MNHNY, CDR2 SVGAGI (reference sequence). This TCR derives from a woman in her thirties in good health and CMV-seronegative. The sample comprised PBMCs. The gene calls are TRBV6-6 and TRBJ2-3; 11 nucleotides align to TRBD2. CDR3 protein: CASRPNSGRVTDTQYF. For the CDR3, the DNA is TGTGCCAGCAGACCAAATAGCGGGAGGGTCACAGATACGCAGTATTTT.